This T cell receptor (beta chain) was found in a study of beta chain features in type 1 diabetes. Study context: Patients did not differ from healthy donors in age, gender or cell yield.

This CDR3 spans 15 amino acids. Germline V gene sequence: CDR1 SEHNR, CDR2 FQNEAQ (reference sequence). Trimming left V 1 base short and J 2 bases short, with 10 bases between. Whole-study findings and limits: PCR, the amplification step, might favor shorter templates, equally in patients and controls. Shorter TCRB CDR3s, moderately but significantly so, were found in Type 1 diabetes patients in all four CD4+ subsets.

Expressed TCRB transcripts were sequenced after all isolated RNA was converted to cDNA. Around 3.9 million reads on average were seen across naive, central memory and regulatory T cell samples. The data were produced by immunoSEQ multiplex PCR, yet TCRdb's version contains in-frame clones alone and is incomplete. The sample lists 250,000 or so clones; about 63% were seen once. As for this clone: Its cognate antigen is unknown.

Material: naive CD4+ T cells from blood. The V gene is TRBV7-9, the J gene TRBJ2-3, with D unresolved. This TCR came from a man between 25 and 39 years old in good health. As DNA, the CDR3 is TGTGCCAGCAGCTTAGACGGAACTGACACAGATACGCAGTATTTT. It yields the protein CASSLDGTDTDTQYF.